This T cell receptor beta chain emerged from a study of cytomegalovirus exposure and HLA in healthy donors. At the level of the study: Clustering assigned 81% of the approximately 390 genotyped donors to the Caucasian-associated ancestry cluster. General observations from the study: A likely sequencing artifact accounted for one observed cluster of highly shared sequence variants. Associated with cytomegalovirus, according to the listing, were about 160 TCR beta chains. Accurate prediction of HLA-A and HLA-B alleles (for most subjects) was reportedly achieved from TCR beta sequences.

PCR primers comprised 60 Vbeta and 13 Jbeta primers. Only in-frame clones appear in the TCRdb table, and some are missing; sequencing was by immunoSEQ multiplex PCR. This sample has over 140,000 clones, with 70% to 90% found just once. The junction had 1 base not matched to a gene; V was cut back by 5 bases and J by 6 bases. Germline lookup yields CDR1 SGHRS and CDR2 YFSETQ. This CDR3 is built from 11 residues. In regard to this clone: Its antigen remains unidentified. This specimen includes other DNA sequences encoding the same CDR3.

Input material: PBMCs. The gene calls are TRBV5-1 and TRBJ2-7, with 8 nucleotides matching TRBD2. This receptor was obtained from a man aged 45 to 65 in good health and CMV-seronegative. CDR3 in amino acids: CASSLAGEQYF. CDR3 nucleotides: TGCGCCAGCAGTCTAGCGGGCGAGCAGTACTTC. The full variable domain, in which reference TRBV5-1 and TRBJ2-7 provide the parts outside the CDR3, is KAGVTQTPRYLIKTRGQQVTLSCSPISGHRSVSWYQQTPGQGLQFLFEYFSETQRNKGNFPGRFSGRQFSNSRSEMNVSTLELGDSALYLCASSLAGEQYFGPGTRLTVT.